This TCR beta chain is drawn from a study of blood T cell repertoires in COVID-19 (TCRdb year 2020). For context, the study as a whole: Collaborator samples came from the United States, Italy and Spain and covered acute and convalescent phases of COVID-19. The prospective study material was composed of cDNA or gDNA derived from T cells, B-cell-depleted T cells, or PBMCs. Deeply sampled blood TCRbeta repertoires from subjects exposed to, actively infected with, or recovered from COVID-19 were included in the dataset. The repertoires were released in a freely available public database intended as a resource for research on the immune response to SARS-CoV-2. Samples were obtained from the ongoing ImmuneRACE study (first 160 participants) and from 1,254 subjects provided by 6 global collaborators. A de-identified subject ID, COVID-19 status, age in years and sex were almost always included in the sample metadata. Where available, HLA class I and class II types were taken from metadata supplied by the sample provider and were not determined by assay-based typing.

Enrolling through a virtual design, the prospective study's participants ranged in age from roughly 18 to 90 years and lived across 24 United States geographic areas. In the prospective study, participants were assigned to cohorts based on the clinical history participants reported in a screening survey and a study questionnaire. Exposed participants had been in contact with someone with a PCR-confirmed or clinician-diagnosed COVID-19 case within 2 weeks of study entry. In the prospective study, mobile phlebotomists collected whole blood, serum and a nasopharyngeal or oropharyngeal swab from each participant. Over a roughly 2-month period, participants in the prospective study had the option of providing additional blood draws and questionnaires. Prospective study blood samples were shipped either frozen or at room temperature before DNA extraction. Broad study findings and their caveats: The amount of clinical and demographic metadata varied by source and participant and was provided uncurated.

Compared with germline, V lacks 4 bases and J lacks 6 bases; bases without a gene match: 6. The germline V gene provides CDR1 SGHRS and CDR2 YFSETQ. The CDR3 measures 13 amino acids from cysteine to phenylalanine. Left in the record is the CDR3 DNA by itself, 39 bases read in frame from the first base. The immunoSEQ Assay, a bias-controlled multiplex PCR, was used to amplify TCRbeta CDR3 regions from genomic DNA. On the study's bioinformatics: Nucleated cell counts per sample were estimated from amplification of reference gene primers within the assay. To quantify the absolute abundance of each unique TCRbeta CDR3 rearrangement, sequence reads were collapsed and filtered. Productive Simpson clonality was computed per sample as the square root of Simpson's diversity index over productive rearrangements. The table comes from immuneACCESS by way of TCRdb, which keeps in-frame sequences with V and J called. Part of the clones is missing from these tables; in studies checked, under half for an unresolved V gene and the rest for unknown reasons. The V and J calls and clone size come from that table; D and trimming were worked out from the DNA. This sample has 400,000 to 500,000 clones in its table, and 70% to 90% of those were observed once. Around 1.5% of the sample rests with the top ten.

On this clone: This clone's antigen is unknown. The input lacks base qualities; no much larger clone sits a single base away.

This clonotype was sampled from a woman under 30 who had been exposed to COVID-19. The chain is made from TRBV5-1 and TRBJ1-2; 7 of the junction bases match TRBD1. The sample was PBMCs or T cells enriched from blood (not recorded which). The CDR3 reads as follows: CASSQGQTDGYTF. The DNA reads as follows: TGCGCCAGCAGCCAGGGACAGACCGATGGCTACACCTTC.